This T cell receptor (beta chain) was recorded in a study of CD8+CD57+ T cells in acquired aplastic anemia (dated by TCRdb to 2016 to 2018). For context, the study as a whole: On average, sorted CD4+ and CD8+ cells yielded around 3.4 ug of extracted DNA, with a range of roughly 0.19 to 27.4 ug. Healthy donor samples averaged about 9.9 million reads for CD4+ and 11 million to 12 million for CD8+ cells. Broader findings and caveats from the paper: Between patients and healthy controls, no significant difference in CD8+ Simpson's diversity was found (P=0.060). Although twenty-nine CD8+ CDR3 sequences were shared by patients and controls, these sequences appeared highly expressed in patients and within the immunodominant clones of patients.

Profiling of TCR beta VDJ combinations and CDR3 sequences used genomic DNA as the template. An Illumina HiSeq 2000 was the platform used for TCR repertoire sequencing. The original pipeline was this. TRBV/TRBJ rearrangement plots, CDR3 size and DJ length profiles, and Simpson's diversity index were used to evaluate the repertoires. The most abundant DNA sequence in the deep sequencing data was taken as the immunodominant clone. CDR3 amino acid sequences were checked for sharing across subjects and were also compared against the VDJdb database and published repertoires. TCRdb reprocessing: public reads trimmed at Q25 with fastp, clones called with MiXCR, in-frame beta chains kept. Each entry is one CDR3 protein sequence, shown with its most common DNA and genes. In this record, the V and J calls reflect TCRdb's handling and not the investigators' own analysis. The sample records some 180,000 distinct CDR3 sequences, 40% to 55% of which are singletons. Under 3% of the sample belongs to the ten largest clones.

The table lists this clonotype with many counts. It has no known antigen specificity. Within one base of it there is no much larger clone, and no base qualities were kept. In this study, sorted CD4+ and CD8+ T cells from the blood of healthy subjects and of severe aplastic anemia patients had their TCR repertoires deep-sequenced. Ficoll-Paque density gradient centrifugation was used to isolate peripheral blood mononuclear cells. CD4+ and CD8+ T cells were sorted by FACS or magnetic beads before DNA extraction. The CDR3 runs 16 amino acids, cysteine and phenylalanine included. This entry keeps only the CDR3 DNA: 48 bases, framed from base 1. A distance of 12 bases separates the germline ends of V and J, which lose 1 base and 1 base respectively. CDR1 is given as LNHDA and CDR2 as SQIVND, both from the germline V gene (reference sequence).

The chain uses TRBV19 and TRBJ2-3; there is no confident call for the D gene. The source of this sequence is a human donor in good health. The sequenced sample was sorted CD4+, CD8+, or CD8+CD57+ T cells (not recorded which) from PBMCs. This receptor has the CDR3 CASSIVTAPGTDTQYF. The sequenced DNA: TGTGCCAGTAGTATAGTGACGGCCCCCGGCACAGATACGCAGTATTTT.